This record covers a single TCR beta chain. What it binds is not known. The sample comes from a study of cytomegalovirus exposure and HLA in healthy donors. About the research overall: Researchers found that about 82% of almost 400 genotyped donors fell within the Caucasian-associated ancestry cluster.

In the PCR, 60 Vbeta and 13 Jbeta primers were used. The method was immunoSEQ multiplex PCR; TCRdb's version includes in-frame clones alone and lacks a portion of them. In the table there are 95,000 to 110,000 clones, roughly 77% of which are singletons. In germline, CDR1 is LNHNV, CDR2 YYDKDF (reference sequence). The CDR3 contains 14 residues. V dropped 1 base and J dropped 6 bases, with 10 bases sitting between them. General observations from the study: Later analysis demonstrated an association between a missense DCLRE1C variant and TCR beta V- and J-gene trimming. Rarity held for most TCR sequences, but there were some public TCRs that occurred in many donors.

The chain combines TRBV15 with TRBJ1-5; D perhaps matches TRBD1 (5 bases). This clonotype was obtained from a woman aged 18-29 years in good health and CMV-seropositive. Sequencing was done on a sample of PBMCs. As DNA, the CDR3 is TGTGCCACCAGCAGAGTCGGGGGTACTCAGCCCCAGCATTTT. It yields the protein CATSRVGGTQPQHF.